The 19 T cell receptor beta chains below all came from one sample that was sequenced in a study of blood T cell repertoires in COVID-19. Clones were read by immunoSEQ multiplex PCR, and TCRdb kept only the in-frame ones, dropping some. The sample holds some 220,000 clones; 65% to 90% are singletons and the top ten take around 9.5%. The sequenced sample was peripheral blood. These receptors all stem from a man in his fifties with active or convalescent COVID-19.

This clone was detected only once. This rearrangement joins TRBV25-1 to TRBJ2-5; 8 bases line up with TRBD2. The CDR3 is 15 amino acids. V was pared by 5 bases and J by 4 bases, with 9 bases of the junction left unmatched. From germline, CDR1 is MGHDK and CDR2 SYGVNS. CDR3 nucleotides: TGTGCCAGCAGTCCCCAACAGGGACTAGGAGAGACCCAGTACTTC. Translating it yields CASSPQQGLGETQYF.

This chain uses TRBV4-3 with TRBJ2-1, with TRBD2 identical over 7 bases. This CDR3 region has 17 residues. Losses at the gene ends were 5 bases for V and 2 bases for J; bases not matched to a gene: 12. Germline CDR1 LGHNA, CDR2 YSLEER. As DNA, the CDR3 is TGCGCCAGCAGCTCAACCGGCACTAGCGAAACCTACAATGAGCAGTTCTTC. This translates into CASSSTGTSETYNEQFF.

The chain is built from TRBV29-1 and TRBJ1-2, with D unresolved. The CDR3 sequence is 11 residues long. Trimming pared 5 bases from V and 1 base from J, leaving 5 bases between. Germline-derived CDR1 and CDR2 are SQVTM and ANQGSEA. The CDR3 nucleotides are TGCAGCGTTACAGTTAACTATGGCTACACCTTC. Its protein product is CSVTVNYGYTF.

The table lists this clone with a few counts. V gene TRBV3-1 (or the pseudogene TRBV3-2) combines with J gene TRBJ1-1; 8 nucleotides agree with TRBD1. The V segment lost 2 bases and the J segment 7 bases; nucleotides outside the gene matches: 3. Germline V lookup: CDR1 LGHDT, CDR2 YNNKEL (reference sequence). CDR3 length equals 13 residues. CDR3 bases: TGTGCCAGCAGCCAACCAGGGGGCGGTGAAGCTTTCTTT. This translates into CASSQPGGGEAFF.

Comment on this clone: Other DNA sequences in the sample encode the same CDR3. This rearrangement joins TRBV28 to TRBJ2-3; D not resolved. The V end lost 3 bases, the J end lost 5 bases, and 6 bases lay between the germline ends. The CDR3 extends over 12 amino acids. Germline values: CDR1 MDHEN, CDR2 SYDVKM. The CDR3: CASSFGGDTQYF. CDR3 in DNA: TGTGCCAGCAGTTTCGGTGGAGATACGCAGTATTTT.

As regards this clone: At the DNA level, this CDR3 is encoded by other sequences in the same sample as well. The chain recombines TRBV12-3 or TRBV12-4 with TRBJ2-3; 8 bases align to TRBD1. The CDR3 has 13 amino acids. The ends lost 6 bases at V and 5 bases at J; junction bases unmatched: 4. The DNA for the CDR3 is TGTGCCAGCAGCTTGACAGGGGTAGATACGCAGTATTTT. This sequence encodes CASSLTGVDTQYF.

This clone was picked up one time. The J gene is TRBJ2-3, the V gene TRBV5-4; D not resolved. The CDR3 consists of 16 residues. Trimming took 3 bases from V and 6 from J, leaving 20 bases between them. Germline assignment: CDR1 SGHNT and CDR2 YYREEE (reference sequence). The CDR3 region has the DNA TGTGCCAGCAGCTCGATTCATATTGGAGCCACTGATACGCAGTATTTT. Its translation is CASSSIHIGATDTQYF.

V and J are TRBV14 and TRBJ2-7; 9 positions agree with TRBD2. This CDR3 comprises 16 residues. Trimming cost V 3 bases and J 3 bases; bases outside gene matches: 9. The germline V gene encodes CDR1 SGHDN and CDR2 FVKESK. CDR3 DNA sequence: TGTGCCAGCAGCCACCCGGCTAGCGGGGCCCTCTACGAGCAGTACGTC. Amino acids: CASSHPASGALYEQYV.

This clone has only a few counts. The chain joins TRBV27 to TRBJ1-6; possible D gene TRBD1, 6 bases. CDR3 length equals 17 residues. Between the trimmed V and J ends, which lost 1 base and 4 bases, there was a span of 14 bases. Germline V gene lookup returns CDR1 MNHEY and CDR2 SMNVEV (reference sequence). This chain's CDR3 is CASSLYGQTDYNSPLHF. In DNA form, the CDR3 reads TGTGCCAGCAGTTTATATGGACAGACCGATTATAATTCACCCCTCCACTTT.

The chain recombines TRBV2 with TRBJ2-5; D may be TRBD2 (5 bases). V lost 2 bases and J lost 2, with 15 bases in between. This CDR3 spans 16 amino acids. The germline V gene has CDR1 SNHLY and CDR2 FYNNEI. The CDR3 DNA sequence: TGTGCCAGCAGTGAAAACTTGGGCCGAGGGCAAGAGACCCAGTACTTC. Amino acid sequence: CASSENLGRGQETQYF.

This chain's CDR3 is CASSLTGGPEAFF. The DNA for the CDR3 is TGTGCCAGCAGCCTCACAGGGGGCCCTGAAGCTTTCTTT. The chain has TRBV7-3 and TRBJ1-1; 9 nucleotides match TRBD1. CDR1 is SGHTA, CDR2 FQGTGA, per germline. The CDR3 spans 13 residues. With V trimmed by 5 bases and J by 6 bases, 4 bases remained unmatched.

CDR3: CASSQGGVLGEPQHF. The CDR3 coding sequence is TGCGCCAGCAGCCAGGGAGGGGTTCTAGGTGAGCCCCAGCATTTT. The V gene is TRBV4-1, the J gene TRBJ1-5, with a possible D match to TRBD1 (5 bases). The CDR3 runs to 15 residues. V shed 3 bases and J shed 8 bases, with 17 bases lying between them. Per germline, CDR1 MGHRA and CDR2 YSYEKL.

In nucleotides, the CDR3 is TGTGCCAGCAGCCCCAGTAACTCTGGAAACACCATATATTTT. It yields the protein CASSPSNSGNTIYF. The chain couples TRBV6-5 to TRBJ1-3; D ambiguous. Trimming shortened V by 6 bases and J by 0 bases, and 9 bases separated the two germline ends. Germline V gene lookup returns CDR1 MNHEY and CDR2 SVGAGI. The CDR3 contains 14 residues.

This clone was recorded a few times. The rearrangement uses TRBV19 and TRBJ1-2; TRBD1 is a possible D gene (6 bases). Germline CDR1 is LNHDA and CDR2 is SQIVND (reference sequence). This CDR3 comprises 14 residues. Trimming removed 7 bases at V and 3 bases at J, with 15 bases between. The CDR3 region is CASTWQGSDYGYTF. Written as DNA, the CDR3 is TGTGCCAGTACCTGGCAGGGGTCGGACTATGGCTACACCTTC.

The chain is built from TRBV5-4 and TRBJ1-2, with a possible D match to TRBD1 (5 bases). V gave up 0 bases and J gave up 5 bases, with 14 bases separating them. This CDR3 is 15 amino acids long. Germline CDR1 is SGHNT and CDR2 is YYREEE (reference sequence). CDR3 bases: TGTGCCAGCAGCTTGGCCGGGGGGGGAACGTATGGCTACACCTTC. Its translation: CASSLAGGGTYGYTF.

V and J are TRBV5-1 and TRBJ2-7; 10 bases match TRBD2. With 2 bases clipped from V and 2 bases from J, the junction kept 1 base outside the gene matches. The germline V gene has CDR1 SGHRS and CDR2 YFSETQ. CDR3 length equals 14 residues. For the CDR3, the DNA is TGCGCCAGCAGCTTAGCGGGGGGGCCCTACGAGCAGTACTTC. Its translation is CASSLAGGPYEQYF.

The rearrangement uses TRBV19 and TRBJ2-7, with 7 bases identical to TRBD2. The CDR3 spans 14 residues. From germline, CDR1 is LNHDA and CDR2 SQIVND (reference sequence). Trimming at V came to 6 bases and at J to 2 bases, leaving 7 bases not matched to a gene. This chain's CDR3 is CASRGRGPTYEQYV. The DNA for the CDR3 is TGTGCCAGTAGGGGGAGGGGCCCGACCTACGAGCAGTACGTC.

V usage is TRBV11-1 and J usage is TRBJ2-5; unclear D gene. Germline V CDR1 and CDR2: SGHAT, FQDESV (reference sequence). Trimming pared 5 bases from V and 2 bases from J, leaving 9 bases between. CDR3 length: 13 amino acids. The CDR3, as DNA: TGTGCCAGCAGCACAGACAAACAAGAGACCCAGTACTTC. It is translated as CASSTDKQETQYF. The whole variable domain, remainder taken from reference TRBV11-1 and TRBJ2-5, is EAEVAQSPRYKITEKSQAVAFWCDPISGHATLYWYRQILGQGPELLVQFQDESVVDDSQLPKDRFSAERLKGVDSTLKIQPAELGDSAMYLCASSTDKQETQYFGPGTRLLVL.

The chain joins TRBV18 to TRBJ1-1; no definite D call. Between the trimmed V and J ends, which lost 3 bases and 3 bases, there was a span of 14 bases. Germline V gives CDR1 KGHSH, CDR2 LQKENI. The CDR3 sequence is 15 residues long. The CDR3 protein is CASSPDGTRDTEAFF. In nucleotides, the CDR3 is TGTGCCAGCTCACCGGATGGAACCCGGGACACTGAAGCTTTCTTT.